The present T cell receptor (beta chain) was sequenced within a study of cytomegalovirus exposure and HLA in healthy donors. Study-wide findings and caveats: Clonal expansion, a later analysis showed, was greater in HLA-associated TCR beta chains than in equally common others. The study listed under 200 cytomegalovirus-associated TCR beta chains. Several of the most significant clusters appeared linked to common viral pathogens, based on a later analysis.

With 60 Vbeta and 13 Jbeta primers, the PCR was carried out. The assay was immunoSEQ multiplex PCR, and TCRdb's table has in-frame clones only and misses some. In the table there are some 170,000 clones, around 75% of which are singletons. As concerns this clone: The antigen is unknown.

This CDR3 region has 15 residues. CDR1 SGHRS and CDR2 YFSETQ come from the germline V gene. V trimming: 3 bases; J trimming: 2 bases; junction bases outside the gene matches: 2. The rearrangement links TRBV5-1 to TRBJ2-2; 9 bases align to TRBD1. The sequencing input was PBMCs. The receptor was isolated from a woman in her forties or fifties in good health and CMV-seropositive. The DNA for the CDR3 is TGCGCCAGCAGCTGGGACAGGGCCAACACCGGGGAGCTGTTTTTT. It yields the protein CASSWDRANTGELFF.